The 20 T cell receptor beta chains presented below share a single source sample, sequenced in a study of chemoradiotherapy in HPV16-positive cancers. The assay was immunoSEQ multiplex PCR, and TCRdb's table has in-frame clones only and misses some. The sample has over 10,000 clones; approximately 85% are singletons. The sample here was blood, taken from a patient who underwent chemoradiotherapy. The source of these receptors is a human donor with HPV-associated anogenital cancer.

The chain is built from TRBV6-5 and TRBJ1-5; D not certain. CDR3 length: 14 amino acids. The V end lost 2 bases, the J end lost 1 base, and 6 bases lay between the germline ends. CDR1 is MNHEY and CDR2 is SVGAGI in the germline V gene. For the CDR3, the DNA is TGTGCCAGCAGTTACGACCTGAGCAATCAGCCCCAGCATTTT. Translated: CASSYDLSNQPQHF.

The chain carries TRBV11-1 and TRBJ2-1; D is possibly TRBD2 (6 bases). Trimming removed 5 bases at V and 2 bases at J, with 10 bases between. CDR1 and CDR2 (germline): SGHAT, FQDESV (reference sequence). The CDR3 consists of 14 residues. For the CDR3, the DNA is TGTGCCAGCAGCCCCCGGACTACCTACAATGAGCAGTTCTTC. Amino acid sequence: CASSPRTTYNEQFF.

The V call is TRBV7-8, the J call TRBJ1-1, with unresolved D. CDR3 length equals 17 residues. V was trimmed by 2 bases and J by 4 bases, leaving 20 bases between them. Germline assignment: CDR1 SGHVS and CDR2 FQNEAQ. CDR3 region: CASSLFASGRLGTEAFF. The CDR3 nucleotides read TGTGCCAGCAGCTTATTCGCGTCAGGCCGCCTGGGCACTGAAGCTTTCTTT.

CDR3 amino acids: CASSREGEAFF. CDR3 sequence (DNA): TGTGCCAGCAGTAGGGAGGGGGAAGCTTTCTTT. The V gene is TRBV5-5, the J gene TRBJ1-1; tentatively, D is TRBD1 (5 bases). The CDR3 runs 11 residues. Looked up from germline, CDR1 is SGHKS and CDR2 is YYEKEE (reference sequence). V shed 5 bases and J shed 8 bases, with 10 bases lying between them.

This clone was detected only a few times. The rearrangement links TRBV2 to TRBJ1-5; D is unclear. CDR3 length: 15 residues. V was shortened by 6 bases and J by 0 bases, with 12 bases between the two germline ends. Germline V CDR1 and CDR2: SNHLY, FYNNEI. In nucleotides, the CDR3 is TGTGCCAGCAGGTACAGAATTTATAGCAATCAGCCCCAGCATTTT. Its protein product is CASRYRIYSNQPQHF.

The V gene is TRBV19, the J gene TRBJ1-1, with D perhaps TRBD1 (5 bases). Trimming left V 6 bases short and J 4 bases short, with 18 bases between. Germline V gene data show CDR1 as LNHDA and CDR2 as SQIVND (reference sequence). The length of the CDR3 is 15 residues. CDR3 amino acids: CASSQLIRTSTEAFF. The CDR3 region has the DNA TGTGCCAGTAGCCAATTGATACGGACATCCACTGAAGCTTTCTTT. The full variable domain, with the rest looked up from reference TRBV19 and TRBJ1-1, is DGGITQSPKYLFRKEGQNVTLSCEQNLNHDAMYWYRQDPGQGLRLIYYSQIVNDFQKGDIAEGYSVSREKKESFPLTVTSAQKNPTAFYLCASSQLIRTSTEAFFGQGTRLTVV.

CDR3 in DNA: TGTGCCAGCAGCTTAGACAGGGTACTTTCTGGAAACACCATATATTTT. It codes for CASSLDRVLSGNTIYF. The chain uses TRBV7-2 and TRBJ1-3, with TRBD1 as a possible D gene (6 bases). This CDR3 spans 16 amino acids. Per the germline V gene, CDR1 is SGHTA and CDR2 is FQGNSA. Trimming removed 1 base from V and 1 base from J, with 11 bases in between.

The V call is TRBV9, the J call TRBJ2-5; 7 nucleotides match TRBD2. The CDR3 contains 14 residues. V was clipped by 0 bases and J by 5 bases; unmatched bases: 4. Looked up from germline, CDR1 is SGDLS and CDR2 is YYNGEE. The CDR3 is CASSVEAGVETQYF. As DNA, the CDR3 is TGTGCCAGCAGCGTAGAGGCGGGGGTGGAGACCCAGTACTTC.

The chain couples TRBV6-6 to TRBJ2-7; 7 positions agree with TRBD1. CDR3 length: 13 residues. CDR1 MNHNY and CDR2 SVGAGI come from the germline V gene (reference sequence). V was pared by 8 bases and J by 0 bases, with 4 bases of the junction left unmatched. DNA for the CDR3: TGTGCCAGCTACGGGACAGCCTCCTACGAGCAGTACTTC. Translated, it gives CASYGTASYEQYF.

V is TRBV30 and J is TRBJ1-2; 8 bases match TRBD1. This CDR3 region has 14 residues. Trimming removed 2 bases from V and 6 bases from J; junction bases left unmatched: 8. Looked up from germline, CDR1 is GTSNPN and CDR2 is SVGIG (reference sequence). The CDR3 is CAWSIIRGQDGYTF. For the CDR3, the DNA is TGTGCCTGGAGTATCATCAGGGGGCAAGATGGCTACACCTTC.

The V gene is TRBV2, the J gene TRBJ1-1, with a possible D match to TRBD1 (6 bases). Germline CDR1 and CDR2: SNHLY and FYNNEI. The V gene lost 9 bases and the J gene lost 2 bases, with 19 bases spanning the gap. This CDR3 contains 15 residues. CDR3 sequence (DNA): TGTGCCAGAGAAGGTACCGGGACACCCAACACTGAAGCTTTCTTT. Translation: CAREGTGTPNTEAFF.

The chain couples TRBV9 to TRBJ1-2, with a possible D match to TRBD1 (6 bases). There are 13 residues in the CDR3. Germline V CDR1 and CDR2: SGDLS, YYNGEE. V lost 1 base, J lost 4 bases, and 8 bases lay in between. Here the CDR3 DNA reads TGTGCCAGCAGCGTACAGGGGATCTATGGCTACACCTTC. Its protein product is CASSVQGIYGYTF.

DNA of the CDR3: TGTGCCATCAGGAGGACAGGGCAGGGCTACACCTTC. Translated: CAIRRTGQGYTF. The chain is built from TRBV10-3 and TRBJ1-2, with 8 bases aligning to TRBD1. The CDR3 is 12 residues long. Germline loops: CDR1 ENHRY, CDR2 SYGVKD. V lost 6 bases and J lost 8; bases outside the gene matches: 5.

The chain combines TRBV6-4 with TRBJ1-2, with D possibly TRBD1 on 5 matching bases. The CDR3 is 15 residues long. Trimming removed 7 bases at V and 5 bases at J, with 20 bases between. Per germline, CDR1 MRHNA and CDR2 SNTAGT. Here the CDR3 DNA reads TGTGCCAGCAATTACCTCGCCGGGGCGTCATATGGCTACACCTTC. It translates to CASNYLAGASYGYTF.

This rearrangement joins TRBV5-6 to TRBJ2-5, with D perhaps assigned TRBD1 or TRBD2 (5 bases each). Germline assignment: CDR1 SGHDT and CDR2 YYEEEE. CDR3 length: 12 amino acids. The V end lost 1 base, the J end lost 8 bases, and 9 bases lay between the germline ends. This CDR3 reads CASSLFRDTQYF. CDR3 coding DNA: TGTGCCAGCAGCTTGTTCCGGGACACCCAGTACTTC. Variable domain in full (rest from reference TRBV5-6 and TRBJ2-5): DAGVTQSPTHLIKTRGQQVTLRCSPKSGHDTVSWYQQALGQGPQFIFQYYEEEERQRGNFPDRFSGHQFPNYSSELNVNALLLGDSALYLCASSLFRDTQYFGPGTRLLVL.

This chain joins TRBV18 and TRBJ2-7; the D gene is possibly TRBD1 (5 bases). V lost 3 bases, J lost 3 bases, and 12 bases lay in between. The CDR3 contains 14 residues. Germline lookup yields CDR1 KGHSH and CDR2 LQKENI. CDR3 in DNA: TGTGCCAGCTCACCTCAGGTCGACAGCTACGAGCAGTACGTC. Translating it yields CASSPQVDSYEQYV.

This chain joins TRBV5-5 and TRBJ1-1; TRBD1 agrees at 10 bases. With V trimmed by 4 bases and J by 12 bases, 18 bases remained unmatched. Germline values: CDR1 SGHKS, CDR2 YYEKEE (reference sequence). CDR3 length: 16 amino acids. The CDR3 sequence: CASSPAHLGQGESPFF. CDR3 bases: TGTGCCAGCAGCCCCGCTCACTTAGGACAGGGGGAATCGCCTTTCTTT.

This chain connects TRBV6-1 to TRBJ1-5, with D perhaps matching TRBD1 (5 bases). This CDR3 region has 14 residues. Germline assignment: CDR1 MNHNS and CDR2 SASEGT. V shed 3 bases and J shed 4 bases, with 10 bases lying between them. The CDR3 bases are TGTGCCAGCAGTGAGGGAGGACATAATCAGCCCCAGCATTTT. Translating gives CASSEGGHNQPQHF.

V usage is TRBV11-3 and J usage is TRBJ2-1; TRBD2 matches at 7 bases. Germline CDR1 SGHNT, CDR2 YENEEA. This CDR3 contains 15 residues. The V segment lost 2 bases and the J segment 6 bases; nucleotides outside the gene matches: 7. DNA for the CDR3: TGTGCCAGCAGCTTAAGGGCTTCGGGGGGCAATGAGCAGTTCTTC. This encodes CASSLRASGGNEQFF.

The CDR3 protein is CSVVGVGGGSSYNEQFF. In DNA form, the CDR3 reads TGCAGCGTTGTAGGTGTTGGTGGGGGCAGCTCCTACAATGAGCAGTTCTTC. The V gene is TRBV29-1, the J gene TRBJ2-1, with a weak D call TRBD1 (6 bases). Germline V gives CDR1 SQVTM, CDR2 ANQGSEA. This CDR3 is 17 amino acids long. With 4 bases removed from V and 0 bases from J, the gap between germline ends came to 19 bases.